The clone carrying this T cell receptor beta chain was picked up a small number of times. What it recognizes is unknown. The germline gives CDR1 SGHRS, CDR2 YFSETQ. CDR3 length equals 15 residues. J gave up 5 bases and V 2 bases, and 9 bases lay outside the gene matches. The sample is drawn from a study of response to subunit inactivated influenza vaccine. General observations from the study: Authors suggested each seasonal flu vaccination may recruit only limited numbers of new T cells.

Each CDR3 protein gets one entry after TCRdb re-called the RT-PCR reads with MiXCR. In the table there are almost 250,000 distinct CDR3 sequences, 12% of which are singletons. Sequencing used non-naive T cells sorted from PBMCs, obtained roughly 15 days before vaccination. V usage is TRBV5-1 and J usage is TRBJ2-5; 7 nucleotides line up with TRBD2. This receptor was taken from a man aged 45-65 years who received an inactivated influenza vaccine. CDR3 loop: CASSLSGGSGETQYF. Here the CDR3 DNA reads TGCGCCAGCAGCTTATCGGGAGGCTCGGGGGAGACCCAGTACTTC.